Each of the 10 T cell receptor beta chains below was sequenced from the same sample in a study of T cells after yellow fever vaccination. TCRdb used MiXCR to reprocess the 5' RACE reads, holding one entry per CDR3 protein. The table has around 250,000 distinct CDR3 sequences, less than 9% seen once. The sequencing here drew on CD4+ T cells sorted from PBMCs, taken 15 days after the yellow fever booster vaccination. All receptors derive from a man aged 25-45 years who received the YFV17D yellow fever vaccine.

This clonotype has just a few counts. Written as DNA, the CDR3 is TGTGCCAGCAGTGGGGACAGGGTGGGTTCACCCCTCCACTTT. Protein product: CASSGDRVGSPLHF. The genes are TRBV12-3 or TRBV12-4 and TRBJ1-6; 9 bases are a match to TRBD1. This CDR3 comprises 14 residues. Trimming cost V 5 bases and J 9 bases; bases outside gene matches: 5.

The chain uses TRBV28 and TRBJ1-6; a possible D gene is TRBD1 (6 bases). V was shortened by 8 bases and J by 8 bases, with 13 bases between the two germline ends. The CDR3 runs to 13 residues. Germline V gene lookup returns CDR1 MDHEN and CDR2 SYDVKM. The CDR3 is CASQGSGDSPLHF. CDR3 nucleotides: TGTGCCAGCCAGGGGAGTGGTGATTCACCCCTCCACTTT.

This clonotype was recorded many times. V gene TRBV5-5 combines with J gene TRBJ2-1; 8 positions agree with TRBD1. V trimming: 5 bases; J trimming: 3 bases; junction bases outside the gene matches: 7. Per the germline V gene, CDR1 is SGHKS and CDR2 is YYEKEE (reference sequence). The CDR3 consists of 15 residues. CDR3 nucleotides: TGTGCCAGCAGAAAAGACAGGGGAGACTACAATGAGCAGTTCTTC. Its translation: CASRKDRGDYNEQFF.

In this sample, this clonotype turned up a few times. The chain is built from TRBV7-2 and TRBJ2-1; D gene ambiguous. Trimming took off 7 bases at V and 5 bases at J, with 12 bases between the two ends. This CDR3 is 13 amino acids long. The germline gives CDR1 SGHTA, CDR2 FQGNSA. In DNA form, the CDR3 reads TGTGCCAGCACCATTCGGGCGAACAATGAGCAGTTCTTC. Its protein is CASTIRANNEQFF.

This clonotype was counted many times. The V and J genes are TRBV11-3 and TRBJ2-5; 7 bases match TRBD1. This CDR3 contains 12 residues. Germline trimming cut 5 bases from V and 4 bases from J; bases unmatched to any gene: 1. The germline V gene has CDR1 SGHNT and CDR2 YENEEA. The CDR3 region is CASSQGVETQYF. CDR3 nucleotide sequence: TGTGCCAGCAGCCAGGGGGTAGAGACCCAGTACTTC.

This clonotype was detected only a few times. The chain recombines TRBV5-1 with TRBJ2-7, with D unresolved. CDR1 is SGHRS and CDR2 is YFSETQ in the germline V gene. The CDR3 is 11 amino acids. Between the trimmed V and J ends, which lost 6 bases and 6 bases, there was a span of 10 bases. The CDR3 loop reads CASKGSSEQYF. In DNA form, the CDR3 reads TGCGCCAGCAAAGGCTCGTCCGAGCAGTACTTC.

This clonotype was counted at least ten times. V usage is TRBV12-3 or TRBV12-4 and J usage is TRBJ2-7; maybe TRBD1 (5 bases). Trimming left V 6 bases short and J 6 bases short, with 18 bases between. The CDR3 loop spans 14 amino acids. CDR3 DNA: TGTGCCAGCAGCACTCCCACAGGAGCAGGCGAGCAGTACTTC. It encodes CASSTPTGAGEQYF.

Only a few counts were recorded for this clonotype. The rearrangement uses TRBV5-8 and TRBJ2-3, with D possibly being TRBD1 (6 bases). CDR3 length: 13 residues. The V end lost 4 bases, the J end lost 9 bases, and 15 bases lay between the germline ends. Germline V lookup: CDR1 SGHTS, CDR2 YDEGEE. The CDR3, as DNA: TGTGCCAGCAGCCCCCGGACTGGGACAACGCAGTATTTT. Amino acid sequence: CASSPRTGTTQYF.

This rearrangement joins TRBV6-5 to TRBJ1-1; maybe TRBD1 (5 bases). CDR1 is MNHEY, CDR2 SVGAGI, per germline. The ends were cut back, 2 bases at V and 3 bases at J, with 13 bases in the middle. This CDR3 is built from 15 residues. The CDR3 DNA reads TGTGCCAGCAGTTACACCGCAAGACAGTACACTGAAGCTTTCTTT. Translated: CASSYTARQYTEAFF.

The V call is TRBV28, the J call TRBJ2-2, with 7 bases fitting TRBD1. V shed 7 bases, J shed 4 bases, and the junction held 9 bases outside the gene matches. CDR3 length equals 15 residues. Germline-derived CDR1 and CDR2 are MDHEN and SYDVKM. The CDR3 protein is CASTPRAGGTGELFF. The CDR3 DNA follows: TGTGCCAGCACCCCCCGGGCAGGGGGCACCGGGGAGCTGTTTTTT.